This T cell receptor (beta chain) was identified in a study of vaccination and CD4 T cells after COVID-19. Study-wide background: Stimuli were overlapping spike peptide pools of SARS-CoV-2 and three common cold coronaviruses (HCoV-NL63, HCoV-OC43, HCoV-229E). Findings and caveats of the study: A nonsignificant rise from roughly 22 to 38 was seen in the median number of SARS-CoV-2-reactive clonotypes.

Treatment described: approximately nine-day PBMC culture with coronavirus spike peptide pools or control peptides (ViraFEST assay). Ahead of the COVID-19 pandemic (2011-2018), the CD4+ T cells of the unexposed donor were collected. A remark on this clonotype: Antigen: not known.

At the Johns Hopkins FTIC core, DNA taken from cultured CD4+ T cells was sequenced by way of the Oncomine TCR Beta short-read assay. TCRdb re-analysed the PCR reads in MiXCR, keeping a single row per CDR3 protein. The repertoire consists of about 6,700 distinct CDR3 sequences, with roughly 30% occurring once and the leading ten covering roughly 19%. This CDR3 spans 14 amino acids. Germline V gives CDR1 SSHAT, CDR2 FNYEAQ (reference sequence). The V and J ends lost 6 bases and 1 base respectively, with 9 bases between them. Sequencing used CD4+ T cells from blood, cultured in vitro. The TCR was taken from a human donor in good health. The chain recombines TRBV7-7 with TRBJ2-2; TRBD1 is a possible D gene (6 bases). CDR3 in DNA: TGTGCCAGCAGGCCGACAGGGAACACCGGGGAGCTGTTTTTT. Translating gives CASRPTGNTGELFF. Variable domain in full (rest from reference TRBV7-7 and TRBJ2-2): GAGVSQSPRYKVTKRGQDVTLRCDPISSHATLYWYQQALGQGPEFLTYFNYEAQPDKSGLPSDRFSAERPEGSISTLTIQRTEQRDSAMYRCASRPTGNTGELFFGEGSRLTVL.